This TCR beta chain was recorded in a study of human T cells and chemical hapten exposure. Germline loops: CDR1 MDHEN, CDR2 SYDVKM. With 5 bases removed from V and 9 bases from J, the gap between germline ends came to 16 bases. The CDR3 spans 13 residues. Regarding time point: patch test 3, about 24 weeks after DPC sensitization. Treatment of the sample: therapeutic diphenylcyclopropenone sensitization with weekly scalp DPC. TCRdb re-derived calls from the RACE reads in MiXCR, one entry per CDR3 protein. The table has about 64,000 distinct CDR3 sequences, more than 9.5% seen once. This clonotype was obtained from a woman in her 30s with alopecia areata. Some clones in this sample may be carry-over from other donors' samples. The chain employs TRBV28 and TRBJ1-2; tentatively, D is TRBD1 (6 bases). Sequences were derived from whole blood, sampled in connection with sensitization to the hapten diphenylcyclopropenone (DPC). The CDR3 reads CASSNTGPKRYTF. CDR3 sequence (DNA): TGTGCCAGCAGTAACACAGGGCCAAAGCGCTACACCTTC.